The rows below give T cell receptor beta chains drawn from one sample of a study of blood T cell repertoires in COVID-19. The method was immunoSEQ multiplex PCR; TCRdb's version includes in-frame clones alone and lacks a portion of them. The data contain about 290,000 clones, around nine tenths of them singletons. The sequenced sample was PBMCs or T cells enriched from blood (not recorded which). All receptors come from a middle-aged woman who had recovered from COVID-19. CDR3s include the opening cysteine and the closing phenylalanine or tryptophan.

V: TRBV6-5; J: TRBJ2-1; CDR3: CASSSMTSGKRNEQFF
V: TRBV18; J: TRBJ2-5; CDR3: CASSPQPGPGETQYF
V: TRBV7-2; J: TRBJ1-6; CDR3: CASSLERSSPLHF
V: TRBV7-2; J: TRBJ2-3; CDR3: CASSLAASGGGSTDTQYF
V: TRBV19; J: TRBJ1-1; CDR3: CASSNGQGRFTEAFF
V: TRBV6-5; J: TRBJ1-3; CDR3: CASSYSRGSGNTIYF
V: TRBV2; J: TRBJ1-5; CDR3: CASGTGINQPQHF
V: TRBV4-2; J: TRBJ1-2; CDR3: CASSRTGTGFNYGYTF
V: TRBV25-1; J: TRBJ1-1; CDR3: CASSGHLMNTEAFF
V: TRBV18; J: TRBJ2-1; CDR3: CASSPPSFGEQFF
V: TRBV2; J: TRBJ1-2; CDR3: CASSELRQTSGYTF
V: TRBV20-1; J: TRBJ1-2; CDR3: CSARQVYGYTF
V: TRBV7-8; J: TRBJ1-6; CDR3: CASSLRQGNSPLHF
V: TRBV2; J: TRBJ1-6; CDR3: CASSGGDSPLHF
V: TRBV21-1; J: TRBJ2-1; CDR3: CASSSLAGIYNEQFF
V: TRBV27; J: TRBJ2-2; CDR3: CASKAYTGELFF
V: TRBV2; J: TRBJ1-1; CDR3: CASTETGDAEAFF
V: TRBV5-1; J: TRBJ1-3; CDR3: CASSLGAGSSGNTIYF
V: TRBV3-1/TRBV3-2; J: TRBJ1-6; CDR3: CASSQDAGIRNSPLHF
V: TRBV18; J: TRBJ1-6; CDR3: CASSPGNSPLHF
V: TRBV4-2; J: TRBJ1-3; CDR3: CASSLEGSGNTIYF
V: TRBV6-1; J: TRBJ1-1; CDR3: CASSEGSRYTEAFF
V: TRBV5-1; J: TRBJ2-7; CDR3: CASSLGLSTYEQYF
V: TRBV5-1; J: TRBJ2-7; CDR3: CASSLAAGLAGAQYEQYF
V: TRBV5-1; J: TRBJ2-5; CDR3: CASSMDNQETQYF
V: TRBV12-3/TRBV12-4; J: TRBJ2-2; CDR3: CASTYTGAGELFF
V: TRBV5-5; J: TRBJ2-7; CDR3: CASSLAGLAGFYEQYF
V: TRBV5-6; J: TRBJ1-3; CDR3: CASSSGWTNTIYF
V: TRBV27; J: TRBJ1-4; CDR3: CASSRLPGQTEKLFF
V: TRBV27; J: TRBJ2-1; CDR3: CASSFTSGVRSDEQFF
V: TRBV6-5; J: TRBJ1-5; CDR3: CASKEGPREDQPQHF
V: TRBV7-9; J: TRBJ2-1; CDR3: CASSLGLAGGRPYNEQFF
V: TRBV12-5; J: TRBJ2-3; CDR3: CASGLGQSTDTQYF
V: TRBV7-2; J: TRBJ2-1; CDR3: CASSPERTSGRGQFF
V: TRBV6-2/TRBV6-3; J: TRBJ1-5; CDR3: CASSRQGLNQPQHF
V: TRBV6-4; J: TRBJ1-2; CDR3: CASSETGVRGYTF
V: TRBV4-1; J: TRBJ2-3; CDR3: CASSHLGRGSTDTQYF
V: TRBV9; J: TRBJ2-1; CDR3: CASSVGGTSGNNEQFF
V: TRBV7-2; J: TRBJ2-1; CDR3: CASSLGQGAHEQFF
V: TRBV2; J: TRBJ1-5; CDR3: CASSGTGGVSNQPQHF